Following are 29 T cell receptor beta chains from one sample sequenced in a study of CDR3 diversity in severe acne. TCRdb reprocessed the PCR reads via MiXCR and lists one record per CDR3 protein. The sample lists more than 70,000 distinct CDR3 sequences; 45% to 50% were seen once. Sample: blood. The receptors shown here come from a male donor with severe acne vulgaris.

This clonotype showed up just a few times. The rearrangement links TRBV11-2 to TRBJ2-7; the D call may be TRBD1 or TRBD2 (5 bases each). The CDR3 is 15 residues long. Trimming shortened V by 5 bases and J by 5 bases, and 19 bases separated the two germline ends. Germline V gives CDR1 SGHAT, CDR2 FQNNGV. The CDR3 region is CASSPQGAARHEQYF. DNA for the CDR3: TGTGCCAGCAGCCCCCAGGGAGCAGCGCGCCACGAGCAGTACTTC. The full variable domain, rest sourced from reference TRBV11-2 and TRBJ2-7, is EAGVAQSPRYKIIEKRQSVAFWCNPISGHATLYWYQQILGQGPKLLIQFQNNGVVDDSQLPKDRFSAERLKGVDSTLKIQPAKLEDSAVYLCASSPQGAARHEQYFGPGTRLTVT.

Concerning this clonotype itself: The junction does not match germline at one end; this may be a read error. For the CDR3, the DNA is TGCAGCGTTGAGAAGGCGGAGCCTCCGCGAAACACCGGGGAGCTCTTTTTT. Protein sequence: CSVEKAEPPRNTGELFF. The chain combines TRBV29-1 with TRBJ2-2, with D possibly matching TRBD2 (5 bases). Germline CDR1 and CDR2: SQVTM and ANQGSEA. The CDR3 length is 17 residues.

The chain is built from TRBV15 and TRBJ2-7; a possible D gene is TRBD2 (7 bases). Per the germline V gene, CDR1 is LNHNV and CDR2 is YYDKDF (reference sequence). This CDR3 has 15 amino acids. The germline V and J ends were trimmed by 0 bases and 5 bases, with 14 bases remaining between them. In nucleotides, the CDR3 is TGTGCCACCAGCAGAGATCTAGGGGGGGGCCACGAGCAGTACTTC. It specifies CATSRDLGGGHEQYF.

Of note for this clonotype: A clone one base away is much larger, so this may be a read error. The chain employs TRBV20-1 and TRBJ1-1; D is ambiguous. Trimming removed 3 bases from V and 1 base from J, with 15 bases in between. The CDR3 runs 15 residues. The germline V gene encodes CDR1 DFQATT and CDR2 SNEGSKA (reference sequence). The CDR3 coding sequence is TGCAGTGCTAGCCGACTCTCCATGACGAACACTGAAGCTTTCTTT. Translated, it gives CSASRLSMTNTEAFF.

The chain is built from TRBV7-2 and TRBJ2-7; 9 bases align to TRBD2. The CDR3 is 16 residues long. V trimming: 3 bases; J trimming: 6 bases; junction bases outside the gene matches: 12. Looked up from germline, CDR1 is SGHTA and CDR2 is FQGNSA. CDR3 in DNA: TGTGCCAGCAGCTTGGCTCTGGGGCGGGAGGGTCGCGAGCAGTACTTC. Translating it yields CASSLALGREGREQYF.

In this sample, this clonotype turned up a few times. The V and J genes are TRBV13 and TRBJ1-1, with a tentative D call TRBD1 (5 bases). The V end lost 11 bases, the J end lost 7 bases, and 14 bases lay between the germline ends. The CDR3 is made up of 11 amino acids. The germline V gene encodes CDR1 PRHDT and CDR2 FYEKMQ (reference sequence). The CDR3 DNA reads as TGTGCCTTACGTGGAGGGGTTGAAGCTTTCTTT. Its protein product is CALRGGVEAFF.

The chain has TRBV2 and TRBJ2-7; the D gene is possibly TRBD1 (6 bases). This CDR3 has 12 residues. CDR1 and CDR2 from the germline V gene are SNHLY and FYNNEI. V was pared by 6 bases and J by 3 bases, with 9 bases between. Here the CDR3 reads CASSGTNYEQYF. CDR3 DNA: TGTGCCAGCAGCGGGACAAACTACGAGCAGTACTTC.

This clonotype was recorded only once. CDR3 in amino acids: CASSLTTRGYRETQYF. Here the CDR3 DNA reads TGTGCCAGCAGCCTAACGACTAGAGGTTATCGGGAGACCCAGTACTTC. The chain carries TRBV7-9 and TRBJ2-5; D is possibly TRBD2 (6 bases). The CDR3 has 16 amino acids. Germline CDR1 SEHNR, CDR2 FQNEAQ (reference sequence). V shed 5 bases and J shed 5 bases, with 21 bases lying between them.

The rearrangement joins TRBV29-1 to TRBJ2-7, with 14 bases lining up with TRBD2. This CDR3 spans 15 amino acids. Germline CDR1 is SQVTM and CDR2 is ANQGSEA. V dropped 3 bases and J dropped 5; count of bases not matched to a gene: 6. The CDR3 DNA sequence: TGCAGCGTTGATGGGACTAGCGGGAGAGCCCACGAGCAGTACTTC. Protein sequence: CSVDGTSGRAHEQYF.

This clonotype was observed many times. The chain employs TRBV20-1 and TRBJ2-7; a weak D match, TRBD1 (7 bases). Germline CDR1 is DFQATT and CDR2 is SNEGSKA (reference sequence). V shed 6 bases and J shed 3 bases, with 12 bases lying between them. The CDR3 runs to 12 residues. The CDR3 DNA reads TGCAGTGCCGCGGGACAGCTCTACGAGCAGTACTTC. The encoded protein is CSAAGQLYEQYF.

This chain joins TRBV7-2 and TRBJ1-1; D is uncertain. Germline V gives CDR1 SGHTA, CDR2 FQGNSA. The CDR3 is made up of 14 amino acids. Trimming stripped 1 base from V and 2 bases from J, with 8 bases between. The CDR3 sequence: CASSLENPNTEAFF. The CDR3 coding sequence is TGTGCCAGCAGCTTAGAAAACCCAAACACTGAAGCTTTCTTT.

This clonotype was observed a few times. V is TRBV5-1 and J is TRBJ2-6, with no clear D. The V and J ends lost 1 base and 2 bases respectively, with 7 bases between them. The CDR3 covers 15 residues. Looked up from germline, CDR1 is SGHRS and CDR2 is YFSETQ. The CDR3 coding sequence is TGCGCCAGCAGCTTGAAGGCCGCTGGGGCCAACGTCCTGACTTTC. It yields the protein CASSLKAAGANVLTF.

By proportion, this clonotype is medium-sized. V and J are TRBV2 and TRBJ1-6; maybe TRBD1 (5 bases). Trimming cost V 8 bases and J 4 bases, with 12 bases left between them. This CDR3 comprises 14 residues. Germline V gene lookup returns CDR1 SNHLY and CDR2 FYNNEI. CDR3 sequence: CASLTEWYNSPLHF. The CDR3 nucleotides read TGTGCCAGCCTGACAGAGTGGTATAATTCACCCCTCCACTTT.

This sequence joins TRBV5-4 and TRBJ2-3; 9 nucleotides match TRBD2. Germline loops: CDR1 SGHNT, CDR2 YYREEE (reference sequence). The V gene end was trimmed by 4 bases and the J gene end by 9 bases; junction bases not matched to a gene: 6. CDR3 length: 13 amino acids. CDR3 nucleotide sequence: TGTGCCAGCAGCAGTAGCGGGAGAGGGACGCAGTATTTT. It codes for CASSSSGRGTQYF. Combining the CDR3 with reference TRBV5-4 and TRBJ2-3 gives the whole variable domain ETGVTQSPTHLIKTRGQQVTLRCSSQSGHNTVSWYQQALGQGPQFIFQYYREEENGRGNFPPRFSGLQFPNYSSELNVNALELDDSALYLCASSSSGRGTQYFGPGTRLTVL.

This clonotype was observed a few times. The chain combines TRBV29-1 with TRBJ1-2; perhaps TRBD1 as D (5 bases). CDR1 SQVTM and CDR2 ANQGSEA come from the germline V gene. CDR3 length equals 12 residues. The germline V and J ends were trimmed by 5 bases and 10 bases, with 17 bases remaining between them. In DNA, the CDR3 is TGCAGCGTTACCGACAGCCGAAACCACTACACCTTC. Protein: CSVTDSRNHYTF.

The CDR3 coding sequence is TGTGCCAGCAGTGACTCGATTACCGGGGGGGACACCGGGGAGCTGTTTTTT. Translation gives CASSDSITGGDTGELFF. The chain couples TRBV6-4 to TRBJ2-2; 8 bases line up with TRBD2. V was pared by 0 bases and J by 3 bases, with 6 bases of the junction left unmatched. The CDR3 sequence is 17 residues long. In germline, CDR1 is MRHNA, CDR2 SNTAGT.

The chain uses TRBV14 and TRBJ1-3; the D is unclear. The CDR3 extends over 16 amino acids. The V end was cut by 2 bases, the J end by 0 bases, with 11 bases between. Germline lookup yields CDR1 SGHDN and CDR2 FVKESK. The CDR3 is CASSQTKQYSGNTIYF. The DNA of the CDR3 is TGTGCCAGCAGCCAAACCAAACAGTACTCTGGAAACACCATATATTTT.

The rearrangement joins TRBV7-2 to TRBJ2-2; D possibly corresponds to TRBD2 (5 bases). CDR3 length: 14 residues. The germline V gene has CDR1 SGHTA and CDR2 FQGNSA. Trimming left V 1 base short and J 6 bases short, with 9 bases between. CDR3 nucleotide sequence: TGTGCCAGCAGCTTAGGACCTAGCTCCGGGGAGCTGTTTTTT. Its translation: CASSLGPSSGELFF.

The rearrangement joins TRBV5-6 to TRBJ2-7; the match to TRBD2 covers 11 bases. The V gene's germline CDR1 is SGHDT and CDR2 YYEEEE. The junction had 4 bases not matched to a gene; V was cut back by 1 base and J by 4 bases. This CDR3 is built from 15 residues. CDR3 sequence reads: CASSLRTSGSYEQYF. Here the CDR3 DNA reads TGTGCCAGCAGCTTGCGTACTAGCGGGAGTTACGAGCAGTACTTC.

This clonotype has a count of ten or more. The genes are TRBV28 and TRBJ2-5; no clear D. The CDR3 runs 13 residues. The germline CDR1 and CDR2 sequences are MDHEN and SYDVKM. V gave up 2 bases and J gave up 1 base, with 5 bases separating them. The CDR3, as DNA: TGTGCCAGCAGTTTAGCGGCCCAAGAGACCCAGTACTTC. Its translation: CASSLAAQETQYF.

Regarding this clonotype: Relative to the germline gene, one junction end is altered; a read error may explain this. The rearrangement links TRBV14 to TRBJ2-2; maybe TRBD2 (6 bases). The CDR3 runs 13 residues. The germline V gene encodes CDR1 SGHDN and CDR2 FVKESK. The CDR3 loop reads CASSRQYTGGLFF. As DNA, the CDR3 is TGTGCCAGCAGCCGACAATACACCGGGGGGCTGTTTTTT.

Comment on this clonotype: This may be a read error, as it is one base from a much larger clone. The chain couples TRBV19 to TRBJ1-2; D not certain. The germline V gene encodes CDR1 LNHDA and CDR2 SQIVND (reference sequence). The CDR3 has 14 amino acids. Trimming removed 7 bases from V and 8 bases from J, with 20 bases in between. The CDR3, as DNA: TGTGCCAGTAAAACGACACCAGTGACGTCCGGCTACACCTTC. Residues: CASKTTPVTSGYTF.

At least ten counts were recorded for this clonotype. This chain uses TRBV18 with TRBJ2-7, with 9 nucleotides matching TRBD1. The germline V gene has CDR1 KGHSH and CDR2 LQKENI. With 2 bases clipped from V and 7 bases from J, the junction kept 21 bases outside the gene matches. The CDR3 totals 19 residues. The CDR3 protein is CASSPMGPSRDRVLREQYF. CDR3 DNA sequence: TGTGCCAGCTCACCAATGGGCCCGAGCCGGGACAGGGTGCTCCGGGAGCAGTACTTC.

The V call is TRBV20-1, the J call TRBJ2-1; 8 nucleotides line up with TRBD2. Germline assignment: CDR1 DFQATT and CDR2 SNEGSKA (reference sequence). Trimming took 6 bases from V and 2 from J; bases not matched to a gene: 9. The CDR3 consists of 15 residues. Here the CDR3 reads CSASLDGGAYNEQFF. The CDR3 DNA reads TGCAGTGCCAGCCTAGACGGGGGGGCCTACAATGAGCAGTTCTTC.

Details on this clonotype: A much larger clone differs from this one at a single base, so this may be a read error. The rearrangement joins TRBV7-3 to TRBJ1-1, with TRBD1 matching over 7 bases. The CDR3 covers 13 residues. Looked up from germline, CDR1 is SGHTA and CDR2 is FQGTGA. The CDR3, as DNA: TGTGCCAGCAGCACCAGGGGGAACGCTGAAGCTTTCTTT. Translating gives CASSTRGNAEAFF.

This clonotype has ten or more counts. The V call is TRBV7-2, the J call TRBJ2-7; D may match TRBD1 or TRBD2 (5 bases each). The V gene's germline CDR1 is SGHTA and CDR2 FQGNSA. Trimming pared 1 base from V and 2 bases from J, leaving 12 bases between. This CDR3 has 15 amino acids. The CDR3 loop is CASSLVGLGAYEQYV. CDR3 coding DNA: TGTGCCAGCAGCTTAGTTGGGTTGGGGGCCTACGAGCAGTACGTC.

The chain is built from TRBV28 and TRBJ2-7, with 8 nucleotides matching TRBD1. The CDR3 is 14 residues long. V was pared by 6 bases and J by 4 bases, with 8 bases of the junction left unmatched. Germline V lookup: CDR1 MDHEN, CDR2 SYDVKM. This CDR3 is CASSRTGCAYEQYF. DNA of the CDR3: TGTGCCAGCAGCCGGACAGGGTGCGCGTACGAGCAGTACTTC.

The V gene is TRBV10-3, the J gene TRBJ2-7; 15 bases align to TRBD2. Germline trimming cut 3 bases from V and 4 bases from J; bases unmatched to any gene: 7. Per the germline V gene, CDR1 is ENHRY and CDR2 is SYGVKD. The CDR3 is 17 amino acids. Written as DNA, the CDR3 is TGTGCCATCAGTGAAAGGACTAGCGGGAGGGGCGTATACGAGCAGTACTTC. Translation: CAISERTSGRGVYEQYF.

By proportion, this clonotype is medium-sized. V and J are TRBV6-4 and TRBJ2-3, with D possibly being TRBD2 (6 bases). V lost 6 bases to trimming and J lost 7 bases, with 17 bases between them. The germline V gene encodes CDR1 MRHNA and CDR2 SNTAGT. CDR3 length: 14 amino acids. The CDR3: CASREGNGDHTQYF. The CDR3 coding sequence is TGTGCCAGCAGGGAGGGTAATGGGGACCATACGCAGTATTTT.